This T cell receptor beta chain was captured in a study of blood T cells in healthy people across ages. Drawing of peripheral blood yielded about 9.7 milliliters from each donor. Total RNA extracted from each sample amounted to at least 6 micrograms. It was with a sample-barcoded 5' primer and a J-beta primer mix that a second PCR of roughly 6 to 12 cycles was run. Every single cDNA molecule received a tag from a template-switch adaptor with 12 random nucleotides. Every sample returned 2.5 million or more CDR3-containing paired-end reads. TCRdb used MiXCR to reprocess the 5' RACE reads, holding one entry per CDR3 protein. The data show over 1.5 million distinct CDR3 sequences, around 50% seen once. Sequenced: blood. This TCR derives from a woman in her forties in good health.

The CDR3 DNA is TGTGCCAGCAGTCTAACAAGTGAAGCTTTCTTT. Translating gives CASSLTSEAFF. The chain uses TRBV12-3 or TRBV12-4 and TRBJ1-1; no firm D call. The CDR3 runs to 11 residues. V lost 5 bases to trimming and J lost 7 bases, with 8 bases between them.